Following are 10 T cell receptor beta chains from one sample sequenced in a study of cytomegalovirus exposure and HLA in healthy donors (dated by TCRdb to 2016 to 2017). Libraries were prepared through the immunoSEQ multiplex PCR assay. TCRdb holds this immuneACCESS table with in-frame rearrangements only. Some clones are missing; in checked studies, unresolved V genes explain under half, and the rest has no known cause. The sample profile shows some 250,000 clones; 90% of them were found once. 3.1% of the sample lies in the top ten. Sequenced material: PBMCs. The source is a young woman in good health and CMV-seronegative.

The rearrangement uses TRBV28 and TRBJ1-2, with TRBD1 matching 9 bases. The CDR3 contains 14 residues. CDR1 and CDR2 from the germline V gene are MDHEN and SYDVKM. The ends lost 3 bases at V and 7 bases at J; junction bases unmatched: 6. CDR3 region: CASSFDRGFGGYTF. As DNA, the CDR3 is TGTGCCAGCAGTTTCGACAGGGGGTTTGGTGGCTACACCTTC.

V and J are TRBV7-6 and TRBJ2-1; D might be TRBD2 (5 bases). This CDR3 spans 13 amino acids. V was trimmed by 5 bases and J by 4 bases, leaving 9 bases between them. Per the germline V gene, CDR1 is SGHVS and CDR2 is FNYEAQ. DNA of the CDR3: TGTGCCAGCAGCCATGGACTGTACAATGAGCAGTTCTTC. It specifies CASSHGLYNEQFF.

There are a few counts of this clone. The chain joins TRBV28 to TRBJ2-1; D is possibly TRBD2 (6 bases). The CDR3 extends over 14 amino acids. Trimming took 3 bases from V and 4 from J, leaving 10 bases between them. Germline loops: CDR1 MDHEN, CDR2 SYDVKM. The CDR3 coding sequence is TGTGCCAGCAGTTTTAGGGCGGGGTACAATGAGCAGTTCTTC. Translation: CASSFRAGYNEQFF. Full variable domain (remainder filled in from reference TRBV28 and TRBJ2-1): DVKVTQSSRYLVKRTGEKVFLECVQDMDHENMFWYRQDPGLGLRLIYFSYDVKMKEKGDIPEGYSVSREKKERFSLILESASTNQTSMYLCASSFRAGYNEQFFGPGTRLTVL.

This sequence joins TRBV18 and TRBJ2-7; D is perhaps TRBD1 or TRBD2 (5 bases each). Germline assignment: CDR1 KGHSH and CDR2 LQKENI. CDR3 length: 14 amino acids. Trimming removed 10 bases from V and 5 bases from J, with 21 bases in between. The CDR3 DNA follows: TGTGCCACCGCACCGGGGCCCTACTTCGACGAGCAGTACTTC. Amino acid sequence: CATAPGPYFDEQYF. Filled out from reference TRBV18 and TRBJ2-7, the complete variable domain reads NAGVMQNPRHLVRRRGQEARLRCSPMKGHSHVYWYRQLPEEGLKFMVYLQKENIIDESGMPKERFSAEFPKEGPSILRIQQVVRGDSAAYFCATAPGPYFDEQYFGPGTRLTVT.

This chain joins TRBV27 and TRBJ2-2, with unresolved D. The ends were cut back, 0 bases at V and 2 bases at J, with 7 bases in the middle. The germline CDR1 and CDR2 sequences are MNHEY and SMNVEV (reference sequence). The length of the CDR3 is 15 residues. The DNA of the CDR3 is TGTGCCAGCAGTTTATCGGCACAAAACACCGGGGAGCTGTTTTTT. Protein: CASSLSAQNTGELFF.

This clone was seen more than once but under ten times. The rearrangement joins TRBV7-7 to TRBJ2-2; TRBD2 agrees at 7 bases. Germline trimming cut 7 bases from V and 6 bases from J; bases unmatched to any gene: 11. The CDR3 runs to 15 residues. Germline-derived CDR1 and CDR2 are SSHAT and FNYEAQ (reference sequence). In nucleotides, the CDR3 is TGTGCCAGCACCCAGCTCGCGGGAGTGGCCGGGGAGCTGTTTTTT. This encodes CASTQLAGVAGELFF.

The V and J genes are TRBV10-3 and TRBJ2-2; the match to TRBD2 covers 10 bases. Looked up from germline, CDR1 is ENHRY and CDR2 is SYGVKD. The junction had 7 bases not matched to a gene; V was cut back by 2 bases and J by 7 bases. This CDR3 is 16 amino acids long. The DNA of the CDR3 is TGTGCCATCAGTGAGCGGCTAGCGGGAGTAATCGGGGAGCTGTTTTTT. Protein: CAISERLAGVIGELFF.

CDR3 region: CACAWGGYGYTF. DNA of the CDR3: TGTGCTTGCGCTTGGGGGGGCTATGGCTACACCTTC. The rearrangement links TRBV5-8 to TRBJ1-2; tentative D call: TRBD1 (5 bases). The germline gives CDR1 SGHTS, CDR2 YDEGEE. CDR3 size: 12 residues.

This sequence joins TRBV5-6 and TRBJ2-3; D ambiguous. The CDR3 extends over 17 amino acids. V lost 4 bases, J lost 4 bases, and 22 bases lay in between. The V gene's germline CDR1 is SGHDT and CDR2 YYEEEE. The CDR3: CASSQEGGFVSSDTQYF. DNA of the CDR3: TGTGCCAGCAGCCAGGAAGGCGGATTTGTATCTTCAGATACGCAGTATTTT.

This chain connects TRBV27 to TRBJ2-7; the D call may be TRBD1 or TRBD2 (5 bases each). Trimming shortened V by 3 bases and J by 6 bases, and 15 bases separated the two germline ends. The CDR3 has 14 residues. CDR1 and CDR2 (germline): MNHEY, SMNVEV (reference sequence). CDR3 sequence: CASSFGSPGAEQYF. The CDR3 DNA reads TGTGCCAGCAGTTTTGGGAGCCCTGGGGCCGAGCAGTACTTC.